Listed here are 5 T cell receptor beta chains from one sample, sequenced in a study of T cell changes during pregnancy in multiple sclerosis. Libraries were prepared by immunoSEQ multiplex PCR; TCRdb keeps only in-frame clonotypes and omits some of them. The sample yields tens of thousands of clones, about 90% seen once. Sequences were derived from peripheral blood, sampled after pregnancy. The receptors derive from a female donor in good health, enrolled as a control in a pregnancy study.

The chain recombines TRBV2 with TRBJ2-1; TRBD2 might be the D (5 bases). V lost 4 bases and J lost 2, with 12 bases in between. The CDR3 consists of 15 residues. The germline CDR1 and CDR2 sequences are SNHLY and FYNNEI. The CDR3 DNA is TGTGCCAGCAGTGTGGAGGTGGGAGCCTACAATGAGCAGTTCTTC. Translating gives CASSVEVGAYNEQFF. Variable domain in full (rest from reference TRBV2 and TRBJ2-1): EPEVTQTPSHQVTQMGQEVILRCVPISNHLYFYWYRQILGQKVEFLVSFYNNEISEKSEIFDDQFSVERPDGSNFTLKIRSTKLEDSAMYFCASSVEVGAYNEQFFGPGTRLTVL.

This sequence joins TRBV9 and TRBJ2-7; 7 bases map to TRBD1. The CDR3 sequence is 17 residues long. The V gene end was trimmed by 0 bases and the J gene end by 1 base; junction bases not matched to a gene: 10. From germline, CDR1 is SGDLS and CDR2 YYNGEE. The DNA for the CDR3 is TGTGCCAGCAGCGTAGCCCCGGACAGGTGGTTGTCCTACGAGCAGTACTTC. Protein sequence: CASSVAPDRWLSYEQYF.

The genes are TRBV5-1 and TRBJ2-1; 7 bases map to TRBD2. The trim removed 1 base at V and 10 bases at J, leaving 5 bases unmatched. The CDR3 extends over 13 amino acids. The germline V gene has CDR1 SGHRS and CDR2 YFSETQ. The CDR3 region is CASSLWEGREQFF. DNA for the CDR3: TGCGCCAGCAGCTTGTGGGAGGGACGAGAGCAGTTCTTC.

V and J are TRBV10-3 and TRBJ2-1; D remains ambiguous. V shed 2 bases and J shed 4 bases, with 6 bases lying between them. Germline V CDR1 and CDR2: ENHRY, SYGVKD. CDR3 length: 13 residues. In nucleotides, the CDR3 is TGTGCCATCAGTGAGGCAGATTACAATGAGCAGTTCTTC. Encoded protein: CAISEADYNEQFF.

The chain has TRBV9 and TRBJ2-4; 8 bases are a match to TRBD2. The length of the CDR3 is 14 residues. Per the germline V gene, CDR1 is SGDLS and CDR2 is YYNGEE. V was pared by 3 bases and J by 8 bases, with 7 bases of the junction left unmatched. CDR3 bases: TGTGCCAGCAGCGCGCTTAGCGGGATGGACATTCAGTACTTC. It codes for CASSALSGMDIQYF. Full variable domain (missing parts from reference TRBV9 and TRBJ2-4): DSGVTQTPKHLITATGQRVTLRCSPRSGDLSVYWYQQSLDQGLQFLIQYYNGEERAKGNILERFSAQQFPDLHSELNLSSLELGDSALYFCASSALSGMDIQYFGAGTRLSVL.